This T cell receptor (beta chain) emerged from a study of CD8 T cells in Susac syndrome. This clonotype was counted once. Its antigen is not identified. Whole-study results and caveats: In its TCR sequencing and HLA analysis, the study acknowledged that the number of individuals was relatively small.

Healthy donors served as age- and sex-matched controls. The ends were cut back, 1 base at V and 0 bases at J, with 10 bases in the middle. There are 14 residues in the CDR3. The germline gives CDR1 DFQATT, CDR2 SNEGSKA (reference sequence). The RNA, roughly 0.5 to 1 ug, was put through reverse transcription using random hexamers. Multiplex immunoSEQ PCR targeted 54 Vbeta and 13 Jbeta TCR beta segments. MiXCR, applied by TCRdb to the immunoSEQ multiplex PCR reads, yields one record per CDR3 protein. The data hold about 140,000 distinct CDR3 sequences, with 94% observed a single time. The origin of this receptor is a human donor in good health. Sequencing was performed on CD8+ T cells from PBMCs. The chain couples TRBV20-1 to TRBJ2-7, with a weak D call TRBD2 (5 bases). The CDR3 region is CSARVVRGSYEQYF. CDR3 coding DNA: TGCAGTGCTAGAGTCGTACGGGGCTCCTACGAGCAGTACTTC.